This T cell receptor beta chain was identified during a study of blood T cell repertoires in COVID-19. The table came from immunoSEQ multiplex PCR; TCRdb's copy has only in-frame clones and leaves some out. The table includes some 220,000 clones, 80% to 85% detected once. After removal of 7 bases from V and 4 bases from J, the junction contained 6 bases not matched to a gene. CDR1 and CDR2 (germline): MNHNY, SVGAGI (reference sequence). CDR3 length equals 14 residues. The specimen sequenced was peripheral blood. This TCR came from a woman of 80 years or more with active or convalescent COVID-19. The chain carries TRBV6-6 and TRBJ2-7; 11 nucleotides line up with TRBD2. CDR3 protein: CASISGGAGYEQYF. The CDR3 DNA follows: TGTGCCAGCATTAGCGGGGGGGCCGGGTACGAGCAGTACTTC.